A single sample gave rise to the 10 T cell receptor beta chains below, sequenced in a study of blood T cells in healthy people across ages. Combining a sample-barcoded 5' primer with a J-beta primer mix, a second PCR ran for about 6 to 12 cycles. Via MiXCR, TCRdb re-called the 5' RACE reads, giving one row per CDR3 protein. The sample yields about 640,000 distinct CDR3 sequences, around 54% seen once. Sample: blood. Receptors originate from a man in his 60s in good health.

CDR3 residues: CASSQDPSLIGGGAPNEQFF. In DNA form, the CDR3 reads TGCGCCAGCAGCCAAGATCCGTCCCTTATCGGCGGGGGGGCTCCAAATGAGCAGTTCTTC. The chain joins TRBV4-1 to TRBJ2-1, with TRBD2 matching over 9 bases. Germline values: CDR1 MGHRA, CDR2 YSYEKL. V lost 0 bases and J lost 7; bases outside the gene matches: 19. This CDR3 has 20 residues.

The V call is TRBV11-2, the J call TRBJ2-1; a possible D gene is TRBD2 (6 bases). The ends were cut back, 0 bases at V and 7 bases at J, with 13 bases in the middle. The CDR3 is made up of 15 amino acids. Germline V gene data show CDR1 as SGHAT and CDR2 as FQNNGV. The DNA for the CDR3 is TGTGCCAGCAGCTTAGAGACCGGAGGGTGGAATGAGCAGTTCTTC. It specifies CASSLETGGWNEQFF.

The V and J genes are TRBV20-1 and TRBJ1-6, with a possible D match to TRBD1 (5 bases). Per germline, CDR1 DFQATT and CDR2 SNEGSKA (reference sequence). The CDR3 has 14 amino acids. V dropped 3 bases and J dropped 7 bases, with 13 bases sitting between them. The CDR3 bases are TGCAGTGCTAGTCCAGGGACTTTAAATTCACCCCTCCACTTT. As protein: CSASPGTLNSPLHF.

The chain couples TRBV7-2 to TRBJ2-1; D remains ambiguous. Per the germline V gene, CDR1 is SGHTA and CDR2 is FQGNSA. The CDR3 has 12 amino acids. V was clipped by 2 bases and J by 15 bases, with 14 bases between them. CDR3 nucleotides: TGTGCCAGCAGCTTACAGACCAGGCCGGGGTTCTTC. Protein product: CASSLQTRPGFF.

This clonotype was detected many times. The V call is TRBV5-1, the J call TRBJ2-1; D unresolved. Germline V gene lookup returns CDR1 SGHRS and CDR2 YFSETQ. Trimming shortened V by 4 bases and J by 10 bases, and 12 bases separated the two germline ends. The CDR3 contains 12 residues. The CDR3: CASSTDPSEQFF. CDR3 in DNA: TGCGCCAGCAGCACCGACCCAAGCGAGCAGTTCTTC.

The chain is built from TRBV28 and TRBJ2-7; 7 bases line up with TRBD1. This CDR3 is 15 amino acids long. V was pared by 5 bases and J by 5 bases, with 12 bases of the junction left unmatched. The germline V gene has CDR1 MDHEN and CDR2 SYDVKM. CDR3: CASSHPGQVAHEQYF. The CDR3 bases are TGTGCCAGCAGTCACCCAGGACAGGTGGCCCACGAGCAGTACTTC. Full variable domain (outside the CDR3, taken from reference TRBV28 and TRBJ2-7): DVKVTQSSRYLVKRTGEKVFLECVQDMDHENMFWYRQDPGLGLRLIYFSYDVKMKEKGDIPEGYSVSREKKERFSLILESASTNQTSMYLCASSHPGQVAHEQYFGPGTRLTVT.

This clonotype has only a few counts. The chain has TRBV12-3 or TRBV12-4 and TRBJ1-2, with unresolved D. With 2 bases removed from V and 1 base from J, the gap between germline ends came to 8 bases. CDR3 size: 14 residues. The CDR3 loop is CASSLSARNYGYTF. As DNA, the CDR3 is TGTGCCAGCAGTTTATCTGCCCGTAACTATGGCTACACCTTC.

CDR3 region: CASSSGLGMVQQETQYF. CDR3 DNA: TGCGCCAGCAGCTCGGGGCTGGGTATGGTGCAACAAGAGACCCAGTACTTC. The chain has TRBV5-1 and TRBJ2-5; D possibly matches TRBD1 or TRBD2 (5 bases each). The CDR3 sequence is 17 residues long. The germline gives CDR1 SGHRS, CDR2 YFSETQ. Trimming took 3 bases from V and 2 from J, leaving 20 bases between them.

The chain carries TRBV18 and TRBJ2-7; tentative D call: TRBD1 (6 bases). This CDR3 spans 13 amino acids. Per germline, CDR1 KGHSH and CDR2 LQKENI. Between the trimmed V and J ends, which lost 5 bases and 6 bases, there was a span of 14 bases. CDR3 nucleotides: TGTGCCAGCTCAACCACAGAGGGGGTCGAGCAGTACTTC. Translated: CASSTTEGVEQYF.

V is TRBV10-3 and J is TRBJ2-1; TRBD2 aligns across 13 bases. This CDR3 has 13 amino acids. Germline V gene lookup returns CDR1 ENHRY and CDR2 SYGVKD. The V gene end was trimmed by 7 bases and the J gene end by 9 bases; junction bases not matched to a gene: 3. The CDR3 loop reads CAINGLAGVEQFF. The DNA of the CDR3 is TGTGCCATCAATGGACTAGCGGGGGTTGAGCAGTTCTTC.